The 25 T cell receptor beta chains reported below all come from one sample, sequenced in a study of cytomegalovirus exposure and HLA in healthy donors. The PCR was carried out with 60 Vbeta primers and 13 Jbeta primers. Profiled with immunoSEQ multiplex PCR; TCRdb holds only in-frame clones, not every one. The repertoire holds approximately 150,000 clones, with 70% to 80% as singletons. Input material: PBMCs. These receptors all stem from a woman aged 30 to 39 in good health and CMV-seropositive.

This clone was seen a single time. This chain uses TRBV18 with TRBJ1-2; 7 nucleotides agree with TRBD1. Germline V gene lookup returns CDR1 KGHSH and CDR2 LQKENI. After removal of 3 bases from V and 4 bases from J, the junction contained 2 bases not matched to a gene. CDR3 length: 13 residues. The DNA for the CDR3 is TGTGCCAGCTCACCGGACAGGAGCTATGGCTACACCTTC. Protein: CASSPDRSYGYTF.

V gene TRBV7-2 combines with J gene TRBJ2-2; 8 nucleotides align to TRBD2. Germline trimming cut 5 bases from V and 8 bases from J; bases unmatched to any gene: 10. CDR1 and CDR2 from the germline V gene are SGHTA and FQGNSA. The CDR3 is made up of 15 amino acids. The CDR3 DNA sequence: TGTGCCAGCAGCCTTAGGGGACTAGTTGGTGGGGAGCTGTTTTTT. Translation gives CASSLRGLVGGELFF.

In its sample, this clone was seen once. The chain joins TRBV18 to TRBJ2-5, with TRBD1 identical over 12 bases. The V gene end was trimmed by 3 bases and the J gene end by 5 bases; junction bases not matched to a gene: 4. Per the germline V gene, CDR1 is KGHSH and CDR2 is LQKENI. The CDR3 totals 15 residues. The CDR3 spells CASSPGTGGWETQYF. In DNA form, the CDR3 reads TGTGCCAGCTCACCCGGGACAGGGGGCTGGGAGACCCAGTACTTC.

The V gene is TRBV5-6, the J gene TRBJ2-7; D not resolved. With 3 bases removed from V and 1 base from J, the gap between germline ends came to 2 bases. Per the germline V gene, CDR1 is SGHDT and CDR2 is YYEEEE. The CDR3 length is 11 residues. The CDR3 region is CASSSSYEQYF. The CDR3 nucleotides read TGTGCCAGCAGCTCATCCTACGAGCAGTACTTC.

This chain uses TRBV4-1 with TRBJ2-4, with TRBD2 matching 12 bases. CDR1 MGHRA and CDR2 YSYEKL come from the germline V gene. V dropped 1 base and J dropped 8; count of bases not matched to a gene: 9. This CDR3 comprises 17 residues. CDR3 bases: TGCGCCAGCAGCCAAGGCTATCTACTAGCGGGAGGAGACATTCAGTACTTC. It encodes CASSQGYLLAGGDIQYF.

The rearrangement uses TRBV28 and TRBJ1-5; 7 bases line up with TRBD1. This CDR3 has 14 residues. Germline CDR1 is MDHEN and CDR2 is SYDVKM. V lost 2 bases and J lost 4; bases outside the gene matches: 2. The CDR3 DNA reads as TGTGCCAGCAGTTTAGGACAGGCAAATCAGCCCCAGCATTTT. Its translation is CASSLGQANQPQHF.

The rearrangement uses TRBV5-1 and TRBJ2-5; 11 bases map to TRBD1. Germline V gene data show CDR1 as SGHRS and CDR2 as YFSETQ. This CDR3 has 16 amino acids. V dropped 3 bases and J dropped 5; count of bases not matched to a gene: 9. The CDR3 protein is CASSSGTGGVRETQYF. In nucleotides, the CDR3 is TGCGCCAGCAGCTCCGGGACAGGGGGAGTAAGGGAGACCCAGTACTTC. Full variable domain (outside the CDR3, taken from reference TRBV5-1 and TRBJ2-5): KAGVTQTPRYLIKTRGQQVTLSCSPISGHRSVSWYQQTPGQGLQFLFEYFSETQRNKGNFPGRFSGRQFSNSRSEMNVSTLELGDSALYLCASSSGTGGVRETQYFGPGTRLLVL.

J is TRBJ1-4 and V is TRBV5-6, with D perhaps TRBD1 (5 bases). The CDR3 spans 16 residues. V shed 0 bases and J shed 13 bases, with 22 bases lying between them. Looked up from germline, CDR1 is SGHDT and CDR2 is YYEEEE. CDR3 region: CASSLATGGHGDRLFF. The CDR3 DNA reads as TGTGCCAGCAGCTTGGCCACCGGAGGGCATGGGGACCGACTGTTTTTT.

The chain combines TRBV11-3 with TRBJ2-3, with D perhaps matching TRBD2 (6 bases). Germline CDR1 reads SGHNT; CDR2 reads YENEEA. V gave up 6 bases and J gave up 4 bases, with 14 bases separating them. The CDR3 runs 14 residues. CDR3 loop: CASSNGEVADTQYF. CDR3 coding DNA: TGTGCCAGCAGTAACGGGGAGGTCGCAGATACGCAGTATTTT.

This chain joins TRBV11-2 and TRBJ1-5, with D unclear. CDR1 SGHAT and CDR2 FQNNGV come from the germline V gene. The CDR3 contains 14 residues. Trimming shortened V by 0 bases and J by 6 bases, and 9 bases separated the two germline ends. CDR3 sequence: CASSLETESQPQHF. The CDR3 coding sequence is TGTGCCAGCAGCTTAGAAACGGAGAGTCAGCCCCAGCATTTT.

This clone has a handful of counts. Additional DNA sequences in this sample encode the identical CDR3. The V and J genes are TRBV5-1 and TRBJ2-7; 9 nucleotides line up with TRBD2. The germline CDR1 and CDR2 sequences are SGHRS and YFSETQ. The CDR3 spans 16 residues. The J segment lost 6 bases and the V segment lost 0 bases, leaving 10 bases of the junction unmatched. CDR3 sequence reads: CASSLVLAGGGGEQYF. The CDR3 coding sequence is TGCGCCAGCAGCTTGGTCTTGGCGGGAGGGGGGGGCGAGCAGTACTTC.

In its sample, this clone was seen once. The chain recombines TRBV28 with TRBJ2-1, with no clear D. V lost 6 bases to trimming and J lost 0 bases, with 9 bases between them. The germline V gene encodes CDR1 MDHEN and CDR2 SYDVKM. The CDR3 spans 14 residues. The CDR3 region has the DNA TGTGCCAGCAGGACACCGATCTCCTACAATGAGCAGTTCTTC. Its translation is CASRTPISYNEQFF.

This clone was seen only a few times. The V gene is TRBV5-5, the J gene TRBJ1-2; 9 positions agree with TRBD1. Germline-derived CDR1 and CDR2 are SGHKS and YYEKEE (reference sequence). CDR3 length: 13 residues. The ends lost 8 bases at V and 4 bases at J; junction bases unmatched: 6. CDR3 nucleotides: TGTGCCAGTTCCCAACAGGGGGCCTATGGCTACACCTTC. Its translation is CASSQQGAYGYTF.

The V call is TRBV6-6, the J call TRBJ2-3; D call uncertain. Germline CDR1 MNHNY, CDR2 SVGAGI (reference sequence). Trimming shortened V by 2 bases and J by 6 bases, and 15 bases separated the two germline ends. There are 15 residues in the CDR3. The CDR3 DNA follows: TGTGCCAGCAGTTACATCGCTCCCTCGGAGGATACGCAGTATTTT. Translation gives CASSYIAPSEDTQYF.

The chain combines TRBV6-6 with TRBJ2-7; no firm D call. There are 14 residues in the CDR3. The germline gives CDR1 MNHNY, CDR2 SVGAGI (reference sequence). Between the trimmed V and J ends, which lost 4 bases and 2 bases, there was a span of 12 bases. CDR3 bases: TGTGCCAGCAGTTTAGCTGCCTTGACCTACGAGCAGTACTTC. The encoded protein is CASSLAALTYEQYF.

V usage is TRBV29-1 and J usage is TRBJ1-4; tentatively, D is TRBD1 (5 bases). Trimming pared 5 bases from V and 7 bases from J, leaving 17 bases between. The CDR3 spans 14 residues. Germline CDR1 and CDR2: SQVTM and ANQGSEA. Here the CDR3 DNA reads TGCAGCGTTCTCGGGACTCAGCATGGTGAAAAACTGTTTTTT. Residues: CSVLGTQHGEKLFF. The full variable domain, rest sourced from reference TRBV29-1 and TRBJ1-4, is SAVISQKPSRDICQRGTSLTIQCQVDSQVTMMFWYRQQPGQSLTLIATANQGSEATYESGFVIDKFPISRPNLTFSTLTVSNMSPEDSSIYLCSVLGTQHGEKLFFGSGTQLSVL.

The chain carries TRBV28 and TRBJ2-7; D may be TRBD2 (5 bases). Germline CDR1 and CDR2: MDHEN and SYDVKM. V was clipped by 2 bases and J by 3 bases, with 14 bases between them. There are 15 residues in the CDR3. The CDR3, as DNA: TGTGCCAGCAGTTTAGGGAGAGGTCCAAACTACGAGCAGTACTTC. It encodes CASSLGRGPNYEQYF.

The chain is built from TRBV9 and TRBJ1-1, with D perhaps TRBD1 (5 bases). This CDR3 comprises 15 residues. Between the trimmed V and J ends, which lost 5 bases and 1 base, there was a span of 15 bases. Looked up from germline, CDR1 is SGDLS and CDR2 is YYNGEE. The CDR3 region has the DNA TGTGCCAGCAGACGGAGGGGTGACTCGAACACTGAAGCTTTCTTT. Translation gives CASRRRGDSNTEAFF.

The V gene is TRBV11-2, the J gene TRBJ2-5; TRBD1 might be the D (5 bases). Trimming left V 4 bases short and J 2 bases short, with 8 bases between. Germline-derived CDR1 and CDR2 are SGHAT and FQNNGV. This CDR3 has 13 amino acids. The CDR3 reads CASSSDRQETQYF. The CDR3 nucleotides read TGTGCCAGCAGCTCTGACAGACAAGAGACCCAGTACTTC.

This chain joins TRBV27 and TRBJ2-1; unclear D gene. This CDR3 has 13 amino acids. V was cut by 3 bases and J by 0 bases, with 3 bases left in between. CDR1 MNHEY and CDR2 SMNVEV come from the germline V gene (reference sequence). The CDR3 bases are TGTGCCAGCAGTTTCTACTCCTACAATGAGCAGTTCTTC. Its translation is CASSFYSYNEQFF.

This clone showed up just once. The chain has TRBV5-1 and TRBJ2-7, with 7 nucleotides matching TRBD2. J gave up 5 bases and V 2 bases, and 13 bases lay outside the gene matches. In germline, CDR1 is SGHRS, CDR2 YFSETQ. The CDR3 runs 16 residues. CDR3 sequence (DNA): TGCGCCAGCAGCTTCGGGGCAGAGGCGGGAGTCCACGAGCAGTACTTC. Its translation: CASSFGAEAGVHEQYF.

The count of this clone is one. J is TRBJ2-5 and V is TRBV28, with TRBD2 identical over 7 bases. This CDR3 has 14 residues. The V and J ends lost 3 bases and 5 bases, in that order; junction bases with no gene match: 6. The germline CDR1 and CDR2 sequences are MDHEN and SYDVKM. The CDR3 is CASSFWGGRETQYF. The CDR3 nucleotides are TGTGCCAGCAGTTTCTGGGGGGGTCGGGAGACCCAGTACTTC.

V usage is TRBV4-3 and J usage is TRBJ2-7, with D possibly TRBD2 on 5 matching bases. CDR1 and CDR2 (germline): LGHNA, YSLEER. The CDR3 extends over 14 amino acids. V lost 0 bases to trimming and J lost 4 bases, with 10 bases between them. The CDR3 nucleotides are TGCGCCAGCAGCCAAGACGAGCGGTTTTACGAGCAGTACTTC. Encoded protein: CASSQDERFYEQYF.

The chain links TRBV2 to TRBJ1-3; D possibly corresponds to TRBD1 (6 bases). V lost 8 bases to trimming and J lost 2 bases, with 7 bases between them. This CDR3 comprises 12 residues. Germline lookup yields CDR1 SNHLY and CDR2 FYNNEI. The DNA of the CDR3 is TGTGCCAGCGCAGGGGCTGGAAACACCATATATTTT. It codes for CASAGAGNTIYF.

The chain carries TRBV7-9 and TRBJ2-7; D remains unclear. The CDR3 is 13 amino acids. Germline V gene lookup returns CDR1 SEHNR and CDR2 FQNEAQ (reference sequence). The ends were cut back, 2 bases at V and 0 bases at J, with 5 bases in the middle. Here the CDR3 reads CASSLPNSYEQYF. The CDR3 coding sequence is TGTGCCAGCAGCTTACCCAACTCCTACGAGCAGTACTTC.